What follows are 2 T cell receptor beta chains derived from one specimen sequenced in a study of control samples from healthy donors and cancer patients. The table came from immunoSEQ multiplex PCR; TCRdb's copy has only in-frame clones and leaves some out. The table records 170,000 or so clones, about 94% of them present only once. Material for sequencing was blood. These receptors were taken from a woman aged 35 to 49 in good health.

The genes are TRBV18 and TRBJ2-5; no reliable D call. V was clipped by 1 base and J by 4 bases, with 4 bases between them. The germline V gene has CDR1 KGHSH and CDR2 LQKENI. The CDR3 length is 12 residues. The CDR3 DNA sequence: TGTGCCAGCTCACCACTAGGAGAGACCCAGTACTTC. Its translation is CASSPLGETQYF.

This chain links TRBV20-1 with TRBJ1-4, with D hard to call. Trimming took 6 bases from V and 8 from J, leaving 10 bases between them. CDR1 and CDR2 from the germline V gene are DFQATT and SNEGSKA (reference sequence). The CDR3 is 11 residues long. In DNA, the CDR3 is TGCAGTGCCGAGGCCGACGAAAAACTGTTTTTT. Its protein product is CSAEADEKLFF.